Following are 30 T cell receptor beta chains from one sample sequenced in a study of T cell repertoires in cytomegalovirus infection. TCRdb reanalysed the reads using MiXCR and keeps one entry per CDR3 protein. The sample contains about 920,000 distinct CDR3 sequences, around 31% of which appear only once. These receptors have no known antigen. Sequencing used cultured CD8+ T cells from PBMCs, obtained from culture after CMV antigen stimulation. The receptors originated from a human donor in good health (CMV status not recorded). Some clones in this sample may be carry-over from other donors' samples.

This clonotype was detected a few times. CDR3 DNA sequence: TGTGCCATCAGTGATACGGGGGACAGCTATCAGCCCCAGCATTTT. Translation: CAISDTGDSYQPQHF. The rearrangement links TRBV10-3 to TRBJ1-5, with 7 bases identical to TRBD1. From germline, CDR1 is ENHRY and CDR2 SYGVKD. The junction had 7 bases not matched to a gene; V was cut back by 3 bases and J by 5 bases. The CDR3 totals 15 residues.

This clonotype was seen ten or more times. The chain carries TRBV7-2 and TRBJ2-7; D ambiguous. V was clipped by 3 bases and J by 6 bases, with 9 bases between them. CDR3 length: 12 residues. Germline V gives CDR1 SGHTA, CDR2 FQGNSA. Here the CDR3 reads CASSLGFGEQYV. Written as DNA, the CDR3 is TGTGCCAGCAGCTTGGGTTTCGGCGAGCAGTACGTC.

This chain links TRBV20-1 with TRBJ2-2; 9 positions agree with TRBD1. The junction had 6 bases not matched to a gene; V was cut back by 0 bases and J by 4 bases. The length of the CDR3 is 16 residues. Looked up from germline, CDR1 is DFQATT and CDR2 is SNEGSKA (reference sequence). The CDR3 sequence: CSARDPGTGLTGELFF. Here the CDR3 DNA reads TGCAGTGCTAGAGACCCCGGGACAGGGCTCACCGGGGAGCTGTTTTTT.

This clonotype was counted ten times or more. V gene TRBV20-1 combines with J gene TRBJ1-5; unclear D gene. This CDR3 has 14 amino acids. V lost 2 bases to trimming and J lost 0 bases, with 8 bases between them. CDR1 and CDR2 (germline): DFQATT, SNEGSKA (reference sequence). The CDR3 nucleotides are TGCAGTGCTAGATGGTTCCATAGCAATCAGCCCCAGCATTTT. Its translation: CSARWFHSNQPQHF.

This clonotype occurred a few times. The chain couples TRBV4-2 to TRBJ1-6, with D unresolved. The CDR3 loop spans 14 amino acids. V was pared by 0 bases and J by 12 bases, with 12 bases between. CDR1 and CDR2 (germline): LGHNA, YNFKEQ. The CDR3 is CASSQDSSNGPLHF. CDR3 in DNA: TGTGCCAGCAGCCAAGATAGCTCCAATGGACCCCTCCACTTT.

This CDR3 is CASSLTKGPISEQFF. In DNA form, the CDR3 reads TGTGCCAGCAGCCTTACTAAAGGACCGATCAGTGAGCAGTTCTTC. The chain has TRBV6-5 and TRBJ2-1; D ambiguous. The CDR3 has 15 amino acids. Germline CDR1 MNHEY, CDR2 SVGAGI. The V gene lost 6 bases and the J gene lost 9 bases, with 21 bases spanning the gap.

This clonotype has ten or more counts. The chain carries TRBV10-3 and TRBJ1-2, with 7 positions matching TRBD1. This CDR3 has 16 amino acids. V was pared by 0 bases and J by 3 bases, with 7 bases of the junction left unmatched. Germline values: CDR1 ENHRY, CDR2 SYGVKD. The CDR3, as DNA: TGTGCCATCAGTGAGTCTGATAGGGGGCAAGACTATGGCTACACCTTC. Residues: CAISESDRGQDYGYTF.

The table lists this clonotype with a few counts. CDR3 in amino acids: CATAGSQGPSYEQYV. Written as DNA, the CDR3 is TGTGCCACAGCGGGAAGTCAGGGGCCTTCCTACGAGCAGTACGTC. The chain links TRBV10-3 to TRBJ2-7, with a tentative D call TRBD2 (7 bases). V lost 10 bases to trimming and J lost 1 base, with 20 bases between them. The length of the CDR3 is 15 residues. Germline V gene data show CDR1 as ENHRY and CDR2 as SYGVKD.

This clonotype appeared a few times. This CDR3 reads CASSLTATYEQYV. The CDR3 DNA is TGTGCCAGCAGTCTGACAGCGACCTACGAGCAGTACGTC. This chain joins TRBV28 and TRBJ2-7; maybe TRBD1 (5 bases). The CDR3 runs to 13 residues. CDR1 and CDR2 from the germline V gene are MDHEN and SYDVKM. V lost 5 bases to trimming and J lost 2 bases, with 10 bases between them.

Worth noting for this clonotype: This clone may be a read error of a much larger clone one base away. The rearrangement joins TRBV7-8 to TRBJ2-5; 13 bases fit TRBD2. The CDR3 covers 16 residues. The V gene's germline CDR1 is SGHVS and CDR2 FQNEAQ. DNA for the CDR3: TGTGCCAGCAGCCCAACTAGCGGGGGGGCGGGAGAGACCCAGGACTTC. Its translation is CASSPTSGGAGETQDF.

The sample holds a few counts of this clonotype. The J gene is TRBJ2-1, the V gene TRBV20-1, with D possibly matching TRBD2 (6 bases). The CDR3 consists of 12 residues. Trimming left V 3 bases short and J 7 bases short, with 10 bases between. Per germline, CDR1 DFQATT and CDR2 SNEGSKA (reference sequence). The CDR3, as DNA: TGCAGTGCTAGTAAAGGGAGGAATGAGCAGTTCTTC. It translates to CSASKGRNEQFF.

V usage is TRBV27 and J usage is TRBJ1-4, with D unresolved. Germline V gene sequence: CDR1 MNHEY, CDR2 SMNVEV (reference sequence). This CDR3 spans 14 amino acids. The V end lost 6 bases, the J end lost 8 bases, and 16 bases lay between the germline ends. CDR3 sequence (DNA): TGTGCCAGCAGCGTGGGAGCAGCCAGGGAAAAACTGTTTTTT. Its translation is CASSVGAAREKLFF.

This clonotype was counted at least ten times. The chain has TRBV7-6 and TRBJ2-5; no clear D. Trimming pared 0 bases from V and 1 base from J, leaving 12 bases between. Germline-derived CDR1 and CDR2 are SGHVS and FNYEAQ. The CDR3 totals 16 residues. This CDR3 reads CASSLAVVRTQETQYF. The CDR3 DNA reads TGTGCCAGCAGCTTAGCGGTGGTGAGAACCCAAGAGACCCAGTACTTC.

The genes are TRBV6-1 and TRBJ2-1; a possible D gene is TRBD1 (5 bases). Germline V lookup: CDR1 MNHNS, CDR2 SASEGT. CDR3 length: 15 residues. With 1 base removed from V and 7 bases from J, the gap between germline ends came to 14 bases. Here the CDR3 DNA reads TGTGCCAGCAGTGAAGTCAAGGGGCACGGAAATGAGCAGTTCTTC. It specifies CASSEVKGHGNEQFF.

The rearrangement joins TRBV20-1 to TRBJ2-2, with a weak D call TRBD1 (6 bases). Trimming stripped 6 bases from V and 0 bases from J, with 17 bases between. The CDR3 is 16 amino acids. Germline V CDR1 and CDR2: DFQATT, SNEGSKA (reference sequence). CDR3 amino acids: CSADSHLIANTGELFF. The CDR3 DNA sequence: TGCAGTGCGGACAGCCATCTTATCGCGAACACCGGGGAGCTGTTTTTT.

At least ten counts were recorded for this clonotype. The chain joins TRBV6-1 to TRBJ2-7; D may be TRBD2 (5 bases). V was trimmed by 0 bases and J by 3 bases, leaving 18 bases between them. CDR3 length equals 17 residues. CDR1 MNHNS and CDR2 SASEGT come from the germline V gene. As DNA, the CDR3 is TGTGCCAGCAGTGAAGCGCTTCAAGCTTGGGAGCTCTACGAGCAGTACTTC. Translated, it gives CASSEALQAWELYEQYF.

The V call is TRBV6-1, the J call TRBJ2-7; either TRBD1 or TRBD2 may supply D (6 bases each). The V gene's germline CDR1 is MNHNS and CDR2 SASEGT. The CDR3 totals 14 residues. V gave up 5 bases and J gave up 2 bases, with 13 bases separating them. The CDR3 here is CASSPQEGAYEQYF. As DNA, the CDR3 is TGTGCCAGCAGTCCTCAGGAGGGGGCCTACGAGCAGTACTTC.

The rearrangement joins TRBV6-2 or TRBV6-3 to TRBJ1-1; unclear D gene. The CDR3 extends over 16 amino acids. Germline V lookup: CDR1 MNHEY, CDR2 SVGEGT. V lost 0 bases and J lost 0, with 11 bases in between. Here the CDR3 reads CASSYSLTGMNTEAFF. The CDR3 DNA reads as TGTGCCAGCAGTTACTCCCTAACCGGCATGAACACTGAAGCTTTCTTT.

This chain connects TRBV4-3 to TRBJ2-3, with D uncertain. This CDR3 is 14 amino acids long. CDR1 and CDR2 from the germline V gene are LGHNA and YSLEER. Trimming removed 10 bases at V and 0 bases at J, with 14 bases between. Here the CDR3 DNA reads TGCGCCACCTCACCCGTTGCTAGCACAGATACGCAGTATTTT. It yields the protein CATSPVASTDTQYF.

The chain couples TRBV7-2 to TRBJ2-5; 9 nucleotides align to TRBD2. J gave up 4 bases and V 6 bases, and 6 bases lay outside the gene matches. CDR1 is SGHTA, CDR2 FQGNSA, per germline. The CDR3 runs 14 residues. This CDR3 is CASSFAGGLETQYF. For the CDR3, the DNA is TGTGCCAGCAGTTTTGCGGGGGGGCTAGAGACCCAGTACTTC.

J is TRBJ2-1 and V is TRBV6-6; D may match TRBD1 or TRBD2 (5 bases each). Germline V gives CDR1 MNHNY, CDR2 SVGAGI (reference sequence). The CDR3 extends over 19 amino acids. V lost 5 bases and J 0 bases, leaving 23 bases between the germline ends. The CDR3 DNA reads as TGTGCCAGCAGTCCCTTGAGGGGCCGAATCTCCTACTCCTACAATGAGCAGTTCTTC. This codes for CASSPLRGRISYSYNEQFF.

Many counts were recorded for this clonotype. This chain links TRBV7-2 with TRBJ2-1; weak D call: TRBD1 (5 bases). The CDR3 runs to 15 residues. The germline V gene has CDR1 SGHTA and CDR2 FQGNSA. V lost 1 base and J lost 4, with 11 bases in between. This CDR3 reads CASSLVGAPYNEQFF. The CDR3, as DNA: TGTGCCAGCAGCTTAGTAGGGGCCCCTTACAATGAGCAGTTCTTC. The whole variable domain, filled in from reference TRBV7-2 and TRBJ2-1, reads GAGVSQSPSNKVTEKGKDVELRCDPISGHTALYWYRQSLGQGLEFLIYFQGNSAPDKSGLPSDRFSAERTGGSVSTLTIQRTQQEDSAVYLCASSLVGAPYNEQFFGPGTRLTVL.

The V gene is TRBV7-8, the J gene TRBJ2-7, with 10 nucleotides matching TRBD1. The CDR3 sequence is 17 residues long. The germline CDR1 and CDR2 sequences are SGHVS and FQNEAQ. V trimming: 5 bases; J trimming: 2 bases; junction bases outside the gene matches: 12. CDR3 sequence reads: CASSRAPGTGVTYEQYV. CDR3 nucleotides: TGTGCCAGCAGCCGGGCCCCCGGGACAGGGGTGACCTACGAGCAGTACGTC.

The V gene is TRBV4-3, the J gene TRBJ2-6; D possibly uses TRBD1 or TRBD2 (5 bases each). The germline V gene has CDR1 LGHNA and CDR2 YSLEER. The CDR3 covers 18 residues. The V end was cut by 6 bases, the J end by 0 bases, with 18 bases between. CDR3 nucleotides: TGCGCCAGCAGAGGGACCGGGACGGGCCACTCTGGGGCCAACGTCCTGACTTTC. Its protein product is CASRGTGTGHSGANVLTF.

This clonotype was counted only a few times. An end of the junction differs from the germline gene, which may be a read error. This chain links TRBV7-3 with TRBJ1-1; D gene uncertain. The germline CDR1 and CDR2 sequences are SGHTA and FQGTGA. CDR3 length equals 12 residues. The CDR3 here is CASSSPNSEAFF. CDR3 DNA: TGTGCCAGCAGCTCGCCCAACAGTGAAGCTTTCTTT.

This chain connects TRBV14 to TRBJ2-1; D is perhaps TRBD2 (6 bases). This CDR3 spans 17 amino acids. In germline, CDR1 is SGHDN, CDR2 FVKESK. V was trimmed by 0 bases and J by 0 bases, leaving 12 bases between them. The CDR3 sequence is CASSQDQRASSYNEQFF. CDR3 bases: TGTGCCAGCAGCCAAGATCAGCGGGCAAGCTCCTACAATGAGCAGTTCTTC.

The V call is TRBV20-1, the J call TRBJ1-2; the match to TRBD1 covers 9 bases. Trimming removed 6 bases from V and 8 bases from J; junction bases left unmatched: 10. Germline V gene data show CDR1 as DFQATT and CDR2 as SNEGSKA (reference sequence). CDR3 length: 13 amino acids. CDR3 in amino acids: CSAQTGGGKGYTF. DNA of the CDR3: TGCAGTGCCCAAACAGGGGGCGGGAAGGGCTACACCTTC.

On this clonotype: An end of the junction does not agree with germline; a read error may underlie this. V and J are TRBV12-3 or TRBV12-4 and TRBJ1-1; D ambiguous. CDR3 length: 13 residues. CDR3 residues: CASTLDWNTKAFF. The CDR3 DNA reads as TGTGCCAGCACCTTGGACTGGAACACTAAAGCTTTCTTT.

CDR3 nucleotide sequence: TGTGCCAGCAGTGATGACAGGTCTCGGGGTGGCTATAATTCACCCCTCCACTTT. It translates to CASSDDRSRGGYNSPLHF. J is TRBJ1-6 and V is TRBV2, with TRBD1 as a possible D gene (6 bases). V was clipped by 3 bases and J by 3 bases, with 18 bases between them. Per germline, CDR1 SNHLY and CDR2 FYNNEI. This CDR3 has 18 amino acids.

A few counts support this clonotype. The V and J genes are TRBV5-6 and TRBJ2-5; 12 nucleotides match TRBD1. The CDR3 is 17 residues long. The ends lost 0 bases at V and 5 bases at J; junction bases unmatched: 8. CDR1 and CDR2 (germline): SGHDT, YYEEEE. The CDR3 coding sequence is TGTGCCAGCAGCTTGGCGTACGGGACAGGGGGCCGGGAGACCCAGTACTTC. The encoded protein is CASSLAYGTGGRETQYF.